The clone carrying this TCR beta chain was seen more than once but under ten times. What it recognizes is unknown. This record belongs to a study of beta chain features in type 1 diabetes. As for the study in general: Cells sorted and examined across all samples totaled approximately 100,000,000.

CDR3 size: 15 residues. V gave up 6 bases and J gave up 7 bases; unmatched junction bases: 10. The germline gives CDR1 MNHEY, CDR2 SMNVEV (reference sequence). The entirety of the isolated RNA underwent reverse transcription, so expressed TCRB transcripts were sequenced. Only in-frame clones appear in the TCRdb table, and some are missing; sequencing was by immunoSEQ multiplex PCR. Here the sample spans around 360,000 clones, roughly an eighth being singletons. Study outcomes and limitations: There was a moderate but significant shortening of TCRB CDR3s in all four CD4+ subsets of Type 1 diabetes patients.

The chain links TRBV27 to TRBJ1-5; 9 bases map to TRBD1. The TCR comes from a woman aged 18-29 years with type 1 diabetes. The sequenced sample was naive CD4+ T cells from blood. The CDR3 DNA reads TGTGCCAGCAGAGGTCCCGGGACAGGGAGACAGCCCCAGCATTTT. It is translated as CASRGPGTGRQPQHF.